Following are 3 T cell receptor beta chains from one sample sequenced in a study of OX40 agonist ivuxolimab in advanced cancers. Clones were read by immunoSEQ multiplex PCR, and TCRdb kept only the in-frame ones, dropping some. Counted here are about 86,000 clones, about 83% occurring once; the ten biggest clones make up roughly 1.5%. Sample: CD4+ or CD8+ T cells sorted from blood, taken in a trial of the OX40 agonist ivuxolimab. The receptor source for this set is an adult with an advanced solid tumor such as melanoma, head and neck, liver or kidney cancer.

The genes are TRBV5-4 and TRBJ1-6; perhaps TRBD1 as D (5 bases). The CDR3 loop spans 13 amino acids. Per germline, CDR1 SGHNT and CDR2 YYREEE (reference sequence). V gave up 4 bases and J gave up 9 bases, with 11 bases separating them. CDR3 in DNA: TGTGCCAGCAGCCAGGCAGGGCTTTCACCCCTCCACTTT. This sequence encodes CASSQAGLSPLHF. The variable domain in full, with the rest retrieved from reference TRBV5-4 and TRBJ1-6, is ETGVTQSPTHLIKTRGQQVTLRCSSQSGHNTVSWYQQALGQGPQFIFQYYREEENGRGNFPPRFSGLQFPNYSSELNVNALELDDSALYLCASSQAGLSPLHFGNGTRLTVT.

The rearrangement links TRBV7-9 to TRBJ1-2; D possibly corresponds to TRBD1 (6 bases). The CDR3 contains 15 residues. CDR1 is SEHNR and CDR2 is FQNEAQ in the germline V gene (reference sequence). Trimming cost V 0 bases and J 4 bases, with 12 bases left between them. CDR3 nucleotide sequence: TGTGCCAGCAGCTTAGCGGACAGTCGAGCCTATGGCTACACCTTC. Its translation: CASSLADSRAYGYTF.

The chain is built from TRBV7-9 and TRBJ1-3, with 7 positions matching TRBD1. The CDR3 is made up of 15 amino acids. Germline V gives CDR1 SEHNR, CDR2 FQNEAQ (reference sequence). V dropped 5 bases and J dropped 0; count of bases not matched to a gene: 4. CDR3 sequence (DNA): TGTGCCAGCAGCCGGGGACAGAACTCTGGAAACACCATATATTTT. Protein: CASSRGQNSGNTIYF.